This TCR beta chain was recorded in a study of response to subunit inactivated influenza vaccine. TCRdb itself ran the RT-PCR reads through MiXCR, one entry per CDR3 protein. The sample includes a few hundred thousand distinct CDR3 sequences, 14% of them seen just once. The receptor's source is a man aged 50 or older who received an inactivated influenza vaccine. The sample in question was PBMCs from blood, obtained 11 to 12 days after vaccination.

The CDR3 loop reads CSANTGVQSTDTQYF. Here the CDR3 DNA reads TGCAGTGCTAATACAGGGGTCCAGAGCACAGATACGCAGTATTTT. The V call is TRBV20-1, the J call TRBJ2-3; TRBD1 aligns across 7 bases. CDR1 is DFQATT, CDR2 SNEGSKA, per germline (reference sequence). There are 15 residues in the CDR3. The V segment lost 4 bases and the J segment 0 bases; nucleotides outside the gene matches: 7.